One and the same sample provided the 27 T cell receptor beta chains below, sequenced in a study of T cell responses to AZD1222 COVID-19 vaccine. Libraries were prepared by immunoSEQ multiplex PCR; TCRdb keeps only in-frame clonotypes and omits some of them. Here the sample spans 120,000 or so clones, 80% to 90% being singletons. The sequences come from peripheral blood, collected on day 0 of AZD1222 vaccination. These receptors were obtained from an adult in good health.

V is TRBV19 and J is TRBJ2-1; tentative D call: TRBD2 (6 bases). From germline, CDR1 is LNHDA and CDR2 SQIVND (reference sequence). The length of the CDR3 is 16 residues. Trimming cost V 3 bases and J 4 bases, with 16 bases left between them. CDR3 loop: CASSILGSRGYNEQFF. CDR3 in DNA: TGTGCCAGTAGTATTTTGGGGTCCCGGGGGTACAATGAGCAGTTCTTC.

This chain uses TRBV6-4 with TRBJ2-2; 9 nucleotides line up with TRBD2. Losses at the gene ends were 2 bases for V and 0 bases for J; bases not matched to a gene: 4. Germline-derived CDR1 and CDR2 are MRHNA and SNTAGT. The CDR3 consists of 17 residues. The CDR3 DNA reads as TGTGCCAGCAGTGACGAGGCGGGAGGGGCGAACACCGGGGAGCTGTTTTTT. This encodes CASSDEAGGANTGELFF.

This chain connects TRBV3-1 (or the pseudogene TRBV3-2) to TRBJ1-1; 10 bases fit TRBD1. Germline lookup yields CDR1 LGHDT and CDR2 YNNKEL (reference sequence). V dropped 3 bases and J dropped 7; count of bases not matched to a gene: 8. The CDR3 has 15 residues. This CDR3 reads CASSQTGGWNSEAFF. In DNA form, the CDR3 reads TGTGCCAGCAGCCAGACAGGGGGCTGGAATAGTGAAGCTTTCTTT.

Here the CDR3 DNA reads TGCGCCAGCAGCTTGTGGCCAGGGATTACGAACACTGAAGCTTTCTTT. Translation: CASSLWPGITNTEAFF. The gene calls are TRBV5-1 and TRBJ1-1, with a weak D call TRBD1 (5 bases). V lost 1 base and J lost 1, with 14 bases in between. Germline-derived CDR1 and CDR2 are SGHRS and YFSETQ. This CDR3 contains 16 residues.

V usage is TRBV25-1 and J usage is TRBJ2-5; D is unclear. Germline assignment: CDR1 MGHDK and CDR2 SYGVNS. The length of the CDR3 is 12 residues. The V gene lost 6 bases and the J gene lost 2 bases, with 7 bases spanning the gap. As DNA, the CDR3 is TGTGCCAGCAGGATCCTTCAAGAGACCCAGTACTTC. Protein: CASRILQETQYF.

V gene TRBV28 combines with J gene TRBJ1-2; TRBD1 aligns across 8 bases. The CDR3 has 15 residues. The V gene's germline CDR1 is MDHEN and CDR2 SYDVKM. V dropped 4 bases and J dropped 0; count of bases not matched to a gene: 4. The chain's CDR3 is CASSSQTGANYGYTF. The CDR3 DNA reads TGTGCCAGCAGTTCGCAGACAGGGGCTAACTATGGCTACACCTTC.

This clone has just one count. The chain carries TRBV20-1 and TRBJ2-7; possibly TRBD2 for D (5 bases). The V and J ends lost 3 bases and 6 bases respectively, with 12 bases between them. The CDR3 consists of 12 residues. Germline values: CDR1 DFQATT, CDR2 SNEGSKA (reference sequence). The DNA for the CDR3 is TGCAGTGCTAGTCGGGCGGGTAGCGAGCAGTACTTC. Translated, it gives CSASRAGSEQYF.

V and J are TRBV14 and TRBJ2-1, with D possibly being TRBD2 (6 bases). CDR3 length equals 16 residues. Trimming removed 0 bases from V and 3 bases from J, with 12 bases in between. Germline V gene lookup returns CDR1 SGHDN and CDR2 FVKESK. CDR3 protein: CASSQDLGTVYNEQFF. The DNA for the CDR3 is TGTGCCAGCAGCCAAGATCTTGGGACTGTCTACAATGAGCAGTTCTTC.

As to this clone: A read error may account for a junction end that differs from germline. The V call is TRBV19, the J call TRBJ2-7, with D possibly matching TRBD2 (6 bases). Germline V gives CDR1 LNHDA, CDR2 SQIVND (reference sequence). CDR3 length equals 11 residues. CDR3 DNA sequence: TGTGCCAGTAGTGTCGGGACTTTACCCCTGTTC. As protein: CASSVGTLPLF.

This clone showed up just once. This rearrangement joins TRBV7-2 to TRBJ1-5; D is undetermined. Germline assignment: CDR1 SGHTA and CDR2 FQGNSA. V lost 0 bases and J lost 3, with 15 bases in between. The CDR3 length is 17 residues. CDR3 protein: CASSLAIRPAHNQPQHF. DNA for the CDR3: TGTGCCAGCAGCTTAGCCATACGTCCGGCGCACAATCAGCCCCAGCATTTT.

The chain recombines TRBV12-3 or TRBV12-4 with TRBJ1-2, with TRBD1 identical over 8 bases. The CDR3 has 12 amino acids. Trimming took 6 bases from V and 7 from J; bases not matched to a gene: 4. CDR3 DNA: TGTGCCAGCAGCCGACAGGGGTCTGGCTACACCTTC. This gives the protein CASSRQGSGYTF.

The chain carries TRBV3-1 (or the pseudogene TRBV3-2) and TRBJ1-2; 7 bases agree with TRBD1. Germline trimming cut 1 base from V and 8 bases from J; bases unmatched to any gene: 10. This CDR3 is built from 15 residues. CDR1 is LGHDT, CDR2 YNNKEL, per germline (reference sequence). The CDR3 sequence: CASSQVARGGVGYTF. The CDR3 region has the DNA TGTGCCAGCAGCCAAGTCGCCAGGGGGGGGGTAGGCTACACCTTC.

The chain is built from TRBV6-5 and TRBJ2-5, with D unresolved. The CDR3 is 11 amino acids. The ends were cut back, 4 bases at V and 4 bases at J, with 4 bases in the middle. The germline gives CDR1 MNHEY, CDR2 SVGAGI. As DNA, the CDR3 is TGTGCCAGCAGTTTTCGAGAGACCCAGTACTTC. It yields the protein CASSFRETQYF.

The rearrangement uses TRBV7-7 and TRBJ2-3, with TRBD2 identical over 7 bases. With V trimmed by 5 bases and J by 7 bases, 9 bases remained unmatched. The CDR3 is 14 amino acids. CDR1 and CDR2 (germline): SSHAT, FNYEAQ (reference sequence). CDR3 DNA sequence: TGTGCCAGCAGCACCACCGGGAGGTCCAATACGCAGTATTTT. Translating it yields CASSTTGRSNTQYF.

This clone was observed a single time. Here the CDR3 DNA reads TGTGCCAGCAGTTACGGTAGCGGGAGCGAGCAGTACTTC. It specifies CASSYGSGSEQYF. The rearrangement links TRBV6-2 or TRBV6-3 to TRBJ2-7; 9 bases are shared with TRBD2. The germline V gene has CDR1 MNHEY and CDR2 SVGEGT. The junction had 2 bases not matched to a gene; V was cut back by 2 bases and J by 6 bases. The length of the CDR3 is 13 residues.

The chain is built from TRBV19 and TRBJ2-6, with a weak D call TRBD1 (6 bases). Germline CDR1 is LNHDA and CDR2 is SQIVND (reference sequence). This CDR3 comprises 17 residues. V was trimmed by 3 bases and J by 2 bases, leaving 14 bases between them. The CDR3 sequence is CASSMGTGLPGANVLTF. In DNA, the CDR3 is TGTGCCAGTAGTATGGGAACAGGGCTACCTGGGGCCAACGTCCTGACTTTC. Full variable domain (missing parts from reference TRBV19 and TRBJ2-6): DGGITQSPKYLFRKEGQNVTLSCEQNLNHDAMYWYRQDPGQGLRLIYYSQIVNDFQKGDIAEGYSVSREKKESFPLTVTSAQKNPTAFYLCASSMGTGLPGANVLTFGAGSRLTVL.

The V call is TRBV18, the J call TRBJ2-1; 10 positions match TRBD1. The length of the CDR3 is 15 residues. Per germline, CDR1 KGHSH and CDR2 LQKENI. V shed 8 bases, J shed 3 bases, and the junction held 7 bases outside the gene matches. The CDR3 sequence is CASGQGEVFYNEQFF. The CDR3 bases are TGTGCCAGCGGACAGGGGGAAGTATTCTACAATGAGCAGTTCTTC.

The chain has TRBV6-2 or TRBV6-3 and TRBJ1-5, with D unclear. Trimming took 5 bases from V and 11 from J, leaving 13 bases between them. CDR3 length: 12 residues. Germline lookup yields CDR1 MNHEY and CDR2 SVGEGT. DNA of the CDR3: TGTGCCAGCAGTCACCTCCGCGGAGCCCAGCATTTT. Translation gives CASSHLRGAQHF.

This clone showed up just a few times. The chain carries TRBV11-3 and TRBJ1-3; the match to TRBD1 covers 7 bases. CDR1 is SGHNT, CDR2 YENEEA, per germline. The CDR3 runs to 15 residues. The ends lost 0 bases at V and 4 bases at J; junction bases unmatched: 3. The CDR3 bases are TGTGCCAGCAGCTTAGATCCGGGACAGGGAAACACCATATATTTT. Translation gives CASSLDPGQGNTIYF.

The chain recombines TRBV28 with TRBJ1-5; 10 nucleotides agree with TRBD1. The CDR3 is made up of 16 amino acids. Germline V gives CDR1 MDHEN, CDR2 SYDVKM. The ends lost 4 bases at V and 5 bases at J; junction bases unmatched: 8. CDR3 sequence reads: CASSSAGTGVYQPQHF. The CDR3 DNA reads TGTGCCAGCAGTTCGGCCGGGACAGGGGTTTATCAGCCCCAGCATTTT.

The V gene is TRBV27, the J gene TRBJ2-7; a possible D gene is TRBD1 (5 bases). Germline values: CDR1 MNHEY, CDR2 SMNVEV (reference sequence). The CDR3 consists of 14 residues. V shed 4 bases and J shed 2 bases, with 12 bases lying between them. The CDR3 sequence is CASSYRQGTYEQYF. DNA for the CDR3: TGTGCCAGCAGTTACAGGCAGGGTACCTACGAGCAGTACTTC.

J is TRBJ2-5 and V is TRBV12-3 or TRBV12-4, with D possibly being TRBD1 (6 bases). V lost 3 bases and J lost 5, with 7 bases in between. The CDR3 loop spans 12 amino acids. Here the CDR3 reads CASSFQGETQYF. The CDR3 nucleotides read TGTGCCAGCAGTTTTCAGGGGGAGACCCAGTACTTC.

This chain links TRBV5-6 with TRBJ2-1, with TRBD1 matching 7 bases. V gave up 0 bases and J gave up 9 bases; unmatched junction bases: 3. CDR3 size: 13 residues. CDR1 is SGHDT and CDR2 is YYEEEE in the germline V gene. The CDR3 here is CASSLVTGREQFF. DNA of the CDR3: TGTGCCAGCAGCTTGGTGACAGGGCGTGAGCAGTTCTTC.

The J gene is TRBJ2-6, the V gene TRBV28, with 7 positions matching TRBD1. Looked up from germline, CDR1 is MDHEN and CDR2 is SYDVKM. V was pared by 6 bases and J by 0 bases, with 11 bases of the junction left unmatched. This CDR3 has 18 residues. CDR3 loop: CASSRNGQALSGANVLTF. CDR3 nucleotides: TGTGCCAGCAGCCGAAATGGACAGGCCCTCTCTGGGGCCAACGTCCTGACTTTC.

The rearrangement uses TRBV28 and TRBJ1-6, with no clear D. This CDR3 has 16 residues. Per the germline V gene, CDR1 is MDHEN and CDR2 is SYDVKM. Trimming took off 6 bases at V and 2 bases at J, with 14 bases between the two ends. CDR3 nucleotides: TGTGCCAGCAGGGGCGGACTTAGCCCCTATAATTCACCCCTCCACTTT. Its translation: CASRGGLSPYNSPLHF.

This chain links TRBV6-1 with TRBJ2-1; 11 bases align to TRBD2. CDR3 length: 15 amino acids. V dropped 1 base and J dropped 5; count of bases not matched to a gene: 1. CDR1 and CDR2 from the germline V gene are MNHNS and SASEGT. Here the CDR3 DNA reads TGTGCCAGCAGTGAAGGACTAGCGGGACACAATGAGCAGTTCTTC. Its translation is CASSEGLAGHNEQFF.

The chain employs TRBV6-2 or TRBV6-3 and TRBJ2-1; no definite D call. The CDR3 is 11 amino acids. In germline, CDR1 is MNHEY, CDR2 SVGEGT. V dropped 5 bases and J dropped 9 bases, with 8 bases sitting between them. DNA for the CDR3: TGTGCCAGCAGTCGTCCCGGTGAGCAGTTCTTC. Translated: CASSRPGEQFF.